The 21 T cell receptor beta chains below come from one sample, sequenced in a study of shared clonotypes between healthy human individuals. Profiled with immunoSEQ multiplex PCR; TCRdb holds only in-frame clones, not every one. The data contain millions of clones, 95% of them singletons. Material: naive CD4+ T cells sorted from blood. Subset indicated: CD45RA+ positively selected. These TCRs come from a man younger than 35 in good health.

The chain employs TRBV27 and TRBJ2-5; the match to TRBD2 covers 8 bases. Germline V gene data show CDR1 as MNHEY and CDR2 as SMNVEV (reference sequence). The V and J ends lost 4 bases and 4 bases, in that order; junction bases with no gene match: 5. This CDR3 has 14 residues. CDR3 bases: TGTGCCAGCAGTTCGGGACTAGTAGTAGAGACCCAGTACTTC. This sequence encodes CASSSGLVVETQYF.

This clone showed up just once. The chain employs TRBV28 and TRBJ2-3, with D perhaps TRBD1 (5 bases). The CDR3 is 14 residues long. Germline lookup yields CDR1 MDHEN and CDR2 SYDVKM. V was trimmed by 3 bases and J by 4 bases, leaving 11 bases between them. The CDR3 coding sequence is TGTGCCAGCAGTTTTAGCCAGGGCCCAGATACGCAGTATTTT. Translating gives CASSFSQGPDTQYF.

The genes are TRBV5-1 and TRBJ2-2; TRBD2 aligns across 15 bases. This CDR3 comprises 17 residues. V was pared by 3 bases and J by 6 bases, with 6 bases of the junction left unmatched. CDR1 and CDR2 from the germline V gene are SGHRS and YFSETQ. Written as DNA, the CDR3 is TGCGCCAGCAGCTACGGACTAGCGGGAGGGCCGTCCGGGGAGCTGTTTTTT. Amino acid sequence: CASSYGLAGGPSGELFF.

The genes are TRBV5-1 and TRBJ2-2; D is uncertain. V lost 1 base and J lost 5, with 6 bases in between. The CDR3 spans 13 residues. In germline, CDR1 is SGHRS, CDR2 YFSETQ. This chain's CDR3 is CASSLWVTGELFF. CDR3 sequence (DNA): TGCGCCAGCAGCTTGTGGGTAACCGGGGAGCTGTTTTTT.

The gene calls are TRBV7-2 and TRBJ2-7, with D possibly called TRBD1 or TRBD2 (6 bases each). V was pared by 5 bases and J by 3 bases, with 20 bases between. The CDR3 loop spans 16 amino acids. Germline loops: CDR1 SGHTA, CDR2 FQGNSA. Written as DNA, the CDR3 is TGTGCCAGCAGCCTCCTCGGGGGACACGGATACTACGAGCAGTACTTC. Protein sequence: CASSLLGGHGYYEQYF.

This chain links TRBV7-6 with TRBJ2-2, with 10 positions matching TRBD2. Germline V gene sequence: CDR1 SGHVS, CDR2 FNYEAQ. V lost 6 bases, J lost 4 bases, and 5 bases stayed unmatched. The CDR3 runs to 15 residues. The DNA of the CDR3 is TGTGCCAGCAGGACCGGGACTAGCGTCACCGGGGAGCTGTTTTTT. As protein: CASRTGTSVTGELFF.

The chain couples TRBV29-1 to TRBJ1-1; 7 bases are a match to TRBD1. V lost 7 bases and J lost 1; bases outside the gene matches: 6. The CDR3 has 13 amino acids. Germline values: CDR1 SQVTM, CDR2 ANQGSEA. CDR3 in amino acids: CSGGQPWNTEAFF. CDR3 sequence (DNA): TGCAGCGGGGGACAGCCGTGGAACACTGAAGCTTTCTTT.

CDR3 sequence reads: CASSGATGELFF. The CDR3 nucleotides are TGCGCCAGCTCCGGGGCTACCGGGGAGCTGTTTTTT. The chain joins TRBV10-1 to TRBJ2-2; D might be TRBD1 or TRBD2, each matching 5 bases. CDR3 size: 12 residues. V was pared by 8 bases and J by 5 bases, with 9 bases between. Germline V CDR1 and CDR2: WNHNN, SYGVQD (reference sequence).

Points on this clone: The junction departs from the called germline gene at one end, perhaps through a read error. The chain uses TRBV7-7 and TRBJ2-5; TRBD2 agrees at 7 bases. Germline V lookup: CDR1 SSHAT, CDR2 FNYEAQ (reference sequence). The length of the CDR3 is 16 residues. CDR3 protein: CASSLVVGGRLETQYF. The DNA for the CDR3 is TGTGCTAGCAGCTTAGTTGTTGGCGGGAGATTGGAGACCCAGTACTTC.

For this clone: This CDR3 is also generated by other DNA sequences in the sample. V is TRBV10-3 and J is TRBJ2-3, with D perhaps TRBD1 or TRBD2 (5 bases each). The CDR3 contains 13 residues. Trimming cost V 4 bases and J 2 bases, with 7 bases left between them. Looked up from germline, CDR1 is ENHRY and CDR2 is SYGVKD. CDR3 protein: CAISGGPTDTQYF. In nucleotides, the CDR3 is TGTGCCATCAGTGGGGGACCCACAGATACGCAGTATTTT.

The genes are TRBV7-2 and TRBJ1-1; D possibly corresponds to TRBD1 (6 bases). Trimming took off 5 bases at V and 0 bases at J, with 16 bases between the two ends. Germline CDR1 SGHTA, CDR2 FQGNSA. CDR3 length equals 16 residues. CDR3 DNA sequence: TGTGCCAGCAGCCCCCGGGGTGGGACAATGAACACTGAAGCTTTCTTT. Its protein product is CASSPRGGTMNTEAFF.

V is TRBV7-9 and J is TRBJ2-7, with 7 positions matching TRBD1. Germline loops: CDR1 SEHNR, CDR2 FQNEAQ (reference sequence). The CDR3 runs to 15 residues. Trimming removed 5 bases from V and 0 bases from J; junction bases left unmatched: 7. CDR3 nucleotide sequence: TGTGCCAGCAGCCTCGGACAGGCCAGCTCCTACGAGCAGTACTTC. Amino acids: CASSLGQASSYEQYF.

The chain couples TRBV30 to TRBJ1-4; D possibly corresponds to TRBD1 (5 bases). Per the germline V gene, CDR1 is GTSNPN and CDR2 is SVGIG (reference sequence). V lost 0 bases, J lost 8 bases, and 16 bases lay in between. The CDR3 has 15 amino acids. CDR3 protein: CAWSVHGGVGEKLFF. CDR3 nucleotide sequence: TGTGCCTGGAGTGTACACGGGGGGGTAGGCGAAAAACTGTTTTTT. The full variable domain, completed using reference TRBV30 and TRBJ1-4, is SQTIHQWPATLVQPVGSPLSLECTVEGTSNPNLYWYRQAAGRGLQLLFYSVGIGQISSEVPQNLSASRPQDRQFILSSKKLLLSDSGFYLCAWSVHGGVGEKLFFGSGTQLSVL.

This chain uses TRBV11-2 with TRBJ1-2; D call uncertain. This CDR3 has 13 residues. V dropped 1 base and J dropped 3 bases, with 6 bases sitting between them. From germline, CDR1 is SGHAT and CDR2 FQNNGV. CDR3 in DNA: TGTGCCAGCAGCTTAGCGCCGGACTATGGCTACACCTTC. Its protein product is CASSLAPDYGYTF.

The chain has TRBV19 and TRBJ2-7; 8 bases match TRBD1. The J segment lost 3 bases and the V segment lost 2 bases, leaving 9 bases of the junction unmatched. This CDR3 spans 16 amino acids. Germline V gene sequence: CDR1 LNHDA, CDR2 SQIVND (reference sequence). This chain's CDR3 is CASSIRSGTGNYEQYF. In nucleotides, the CDR3 is TGTGCCAGTAGTATAAGATCAGGGACAGGTAACTACGAGCAGTACTTC.

V is TRBV5-6 and J is TRBJ2-1; no clear D. The CDR3 sequence is 15 residues long. The V gene's germline CDR1 is SGHDT and CDR2 YYEEEE. With 1 base removed from V and 4 bases from J, the gap between germline ends came to 12 bases. DNA for the CDR3: TGTGCCAGCAGCTTGTCGGAGTGGGCATACAATGAGCAGTTCTTC. Amino acid sequence: CASSLSEWAYNEQFF. Filled out from reference TRBV5-6 and TRBJ2-1, the complete variable domain reads DAGVTQSPTHLIKTRGQQVTLRCSPKSGHDTVSWYQQALGQGPQFIFQYYEEEERQRGNFPDRFSGHQFPNYSSELNVNALLLGDSALYLCASSLSEWAYNEQFFGPGTRLTVL.

This rearrangement joins TRBV5-1 to TRBJ2-3, with D maybe TRBD1 (6 bases). The CDR3 runs 13 residues. Looked up from germline, CDR1 is SGHRS and CDR2 is YFSETQ. V was shortened by 4 bases and J by 6 bases, with 12 bases between the two germline ends. DNA for the CDR3: TGCGCCAGCAGCCAGGGGCCGTTCGATACGCAGTATTTT. It specifies CASSQGPFDTQYF. The full variable domain, in which reference TRBV5-1 and TRBJ2-3 provide the parts outside the CDR3, is KAGVTQTPRYLIKTRGQQVTLSCSPISGHRSVSWYQQTPGQGLQFLFEYFSETQRNKGNFPGRFSGRQFSNSRSEMNVSTLELGDSALYLCASSQGPFDTQYFGPGTRLTVL.

A remark on this clone: This specimen includes other DNA sequences encoding the same CDR3. This chain links TRBV6-1 with TRBJ2-7; D remains ambiguous. CDR3 length: 14 amino acids. Germline V gives CDR1 MNHNS, CDR2 SASEGT. V shed 2 bases and J shed 1 base, with 9 bases lying between them. This chain's CDR3 is CASSERGGSYEQYF. As DNA, the CDR3 is TGTGCCAGCAGTGAACGCGGCGGATCCTACGAGCAGTACTTC.

The gene calls are TRBV6-1 and TRBJ1-6, with D unclear. Per the germline V gene, CDR1 is MNHNS and CDR2 is SASEGT. This CDR3 spans 13 amino acids. Trimming took off 5 bases at V and 6 bases at J, with 8 bases between the two ends. CDR3 nucleotide sequence: TGTGCCAGCAGTCCGGTTACTAATTCACCCCTCCACTTT. Protein sequence: CASSPVTNSPLHF.

On this clone itself: Distinct nucleotide sequences in the sample also encode this CDR3. Here the CDR3 reads CASSAGQGSGNTIYF. The CDR3 DNA is TGTGCCAGCAGCGCGGGACAGGGATCTGGAAACACCATATATTTT. The V call is TRBV5-4, the J call TRBJ1-3; 9 nucleotides agree with TRBD1. The CDR3 contains 15 residues. CDR1 and CDR2 (germline): SGHNT, YYREEE (reference sequence). V shed 4 bases, J shed 1 base, and the junction held 3 bases outside the gene matches.

The chain is built from TRBV28 and TRBJ2-2; TRBD2 aligns across 8 bases. The CDR3 is made up of 16 amino acids. Germline loops: CDR1 MDHEN, CDR2 SYDVKM. The V and J ends lost 5 bases and 4 bases, in that order; junction bases with no gene match: 9. The chain's CDR3 is CASSLRGLAGTGELFF. The CDR3 nucleotides are TGTGCCAGCAGTCTTCGTGGGCTAGCGGGCACCGGGGAGCTGTTTTTT. The full variable domain, its missing parts supplied by reference TRBV28 and TRBJ2-2, is DVKVTQSSRYLVKRTGEKVFLECVQDMDHENMFWYRQDPGLGLRLIYFSYDVKMKEKGDIPEGYSVSREKKERFSLILESASTNQTSMYLCASSLRGLAGTGELFFGEGSRLTVL.